This record covers a single T cell receptor (beta chain). The record originates from a study of response to subunit inactivated influenza vaccine. MiXCR, applied by TCRdb to the RT-PCR reads, yields one record per CDR3 protein. Of around 710,000 distinct CDR3 sequences listed, around 13% are singletons. There are 19 residues in the CDR3. The germline V gene encodes CDR1 DFQATT and CDR2 SNEGSKA (reference sequence). J lost 2 bases, V lost 6 bases, and 23 bases had no gene match. V usage is TRBV20-1 and J usage is TRBJ2-5, with 8 bases aligning to TRBD2. The sample was PBMCs from blood, taken around 14 days before vaccination. The sequence was collected from a man between 45 and 60 years old who received an inactivated influenza vaccine. Written as DNA, the CDR3 is TGCAGTGCCCGGTCCCGAGCGGGAGAGGGGGGGGTTAGGCAAGAGACCCAGTACTTC. Protein product: CSARSRAGEGGVRQETQYF.